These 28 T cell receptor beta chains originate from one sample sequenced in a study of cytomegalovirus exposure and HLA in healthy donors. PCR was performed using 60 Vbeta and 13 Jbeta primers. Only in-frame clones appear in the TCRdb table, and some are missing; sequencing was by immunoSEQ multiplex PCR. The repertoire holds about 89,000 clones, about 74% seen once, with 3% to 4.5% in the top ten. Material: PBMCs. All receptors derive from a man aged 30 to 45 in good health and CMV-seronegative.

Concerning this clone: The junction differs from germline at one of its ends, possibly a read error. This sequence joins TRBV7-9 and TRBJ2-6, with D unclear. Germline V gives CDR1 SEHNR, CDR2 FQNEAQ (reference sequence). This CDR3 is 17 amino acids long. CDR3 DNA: TGTTCCAGCAGCCGTATTCGGAGTCGCTCTGGGGCCAACGTCCTGACTTTC. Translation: CSSSRIRSRSGANVLTF. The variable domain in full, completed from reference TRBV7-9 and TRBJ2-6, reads DTGVSQNPRHKITKRGQNVTFRCDPISEHNRLYWYRQTLGQGPEFLTYFQNEAQLEKSRLLSDRFSAERPKGSFSTLEIQRTEQGDSAMYLCSSSRIRSRSGANVLTFGAGSRLTVL.

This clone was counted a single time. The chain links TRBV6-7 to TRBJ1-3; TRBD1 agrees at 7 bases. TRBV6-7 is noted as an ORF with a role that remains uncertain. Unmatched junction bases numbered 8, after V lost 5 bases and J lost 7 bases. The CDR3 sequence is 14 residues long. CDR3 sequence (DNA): TGTGCCAGCAGTAAAGGGGACAGTCCCAACACCATATATTTT. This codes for CASSKGDSPNTIYF.

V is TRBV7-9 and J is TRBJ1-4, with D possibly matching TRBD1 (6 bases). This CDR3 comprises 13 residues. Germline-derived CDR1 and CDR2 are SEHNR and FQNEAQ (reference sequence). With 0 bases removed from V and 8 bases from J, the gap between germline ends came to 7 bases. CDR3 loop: CASSLAGGEKLFF. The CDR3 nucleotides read TGTGCCAGCAGCTTAGCAGGGGGAGAAAAACTGTTTTTT. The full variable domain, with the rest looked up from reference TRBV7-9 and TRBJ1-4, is DTGVSQNPRHKITKRGQNVTFRCDPISEHNRLYWYRQTLGQGPEFLTYFQNEAQLEKSRLLSDRFSAERPKGSFSTLEIQRTEQGDSAMYLCASSLAGGEKLFFGSGTQLSVL.

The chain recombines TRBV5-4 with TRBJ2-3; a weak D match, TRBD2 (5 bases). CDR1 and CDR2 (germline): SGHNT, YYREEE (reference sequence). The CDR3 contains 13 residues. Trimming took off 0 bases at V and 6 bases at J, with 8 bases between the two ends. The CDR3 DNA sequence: TGTGCCAGCAGCTTGGGAGACTATGATACGCAGTATTTT. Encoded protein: CASSLGDYDTQYF.

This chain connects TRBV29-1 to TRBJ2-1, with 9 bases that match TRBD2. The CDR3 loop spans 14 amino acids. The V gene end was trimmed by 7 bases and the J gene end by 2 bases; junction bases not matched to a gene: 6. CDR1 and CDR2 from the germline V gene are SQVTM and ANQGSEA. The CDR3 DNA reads TGCAGCGCCATAGCGGGAGCCCCCTACAATGAGCAGTTCTTC. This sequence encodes CSAIAGAPYNEQFF.

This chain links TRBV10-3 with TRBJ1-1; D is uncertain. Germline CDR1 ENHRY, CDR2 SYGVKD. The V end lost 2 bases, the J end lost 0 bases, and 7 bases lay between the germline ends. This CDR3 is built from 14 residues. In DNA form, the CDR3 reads TGTGCCATCAGTGAGGAGGCCATGAACACTGAAGCTTTCTTT. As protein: CAISEEAMNTEAFF.

This CDR3 is CASSQESRGQPQHF. CDR3 DNA sequence: TGCGCCAGCAGCCAAGAGTCGCGGGGTCAGCCCCAGCATTTT. The rearrangement joins TRBV4-1 to TRBJ1-5; D gene ambiguous. The CDR3 spans 14 residues. The germline CDR1 and CDR2 sequences are MGHRA and YSYEKL. With 0 bases removed from V and 6 bases from J, the gap between germline ends came to 9 bases.

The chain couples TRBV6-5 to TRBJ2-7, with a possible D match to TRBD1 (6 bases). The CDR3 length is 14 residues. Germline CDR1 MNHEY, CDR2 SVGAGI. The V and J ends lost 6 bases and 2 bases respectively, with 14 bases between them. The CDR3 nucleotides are TGTGCCAGCAGCCCAGGGGTCGGCGCCTACGAGCAGTACTTC. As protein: CASSPGVGAYEQYF.

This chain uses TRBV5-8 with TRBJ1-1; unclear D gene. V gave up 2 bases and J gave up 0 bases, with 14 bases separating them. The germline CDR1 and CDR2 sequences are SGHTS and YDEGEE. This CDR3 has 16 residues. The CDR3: CASSFIFMRMNTEAFF. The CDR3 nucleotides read TGTGCCAGCAGCTTTATTTTTATGAGGATGAACACTGAAGCTTTCTTT.

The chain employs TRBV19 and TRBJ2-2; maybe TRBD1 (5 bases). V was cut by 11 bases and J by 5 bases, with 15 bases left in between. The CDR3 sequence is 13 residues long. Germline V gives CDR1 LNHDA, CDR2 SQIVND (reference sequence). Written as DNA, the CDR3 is TGTGCCTCACTCAGGGTTGGTACCGGGGAGCTGTTTTTT. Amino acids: CASLRVGTGELFF. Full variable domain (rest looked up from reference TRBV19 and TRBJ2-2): DGGITQSPKYLFRKEGQNVTLSCEQNLNHDAMYWYRQDPGQGLRLIYYSQIVNDFQKGDIAEGYSVSREKKESFPLTVTSAQKNPTAFYLCASLRVGTGELFFGEGSRLTVL.

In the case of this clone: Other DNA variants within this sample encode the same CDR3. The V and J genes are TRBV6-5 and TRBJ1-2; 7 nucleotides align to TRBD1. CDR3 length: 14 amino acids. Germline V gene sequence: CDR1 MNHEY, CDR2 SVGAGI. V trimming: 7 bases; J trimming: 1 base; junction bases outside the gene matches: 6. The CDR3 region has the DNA TGTGCCAGCACCCGGACAGGCGGTAACTATGGCTACACCTTC. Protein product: CASTRTGGNYGYTF.

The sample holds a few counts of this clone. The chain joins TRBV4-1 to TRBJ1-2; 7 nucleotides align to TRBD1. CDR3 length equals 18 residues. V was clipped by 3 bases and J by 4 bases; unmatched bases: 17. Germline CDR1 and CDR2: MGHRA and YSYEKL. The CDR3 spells CASSQVAIGTAKSYGYTF. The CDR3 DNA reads TGCGCCAGCAGCCAGGTCGCGATTGGGACAGCGAAAAGCTATGGCTACACCTTC.

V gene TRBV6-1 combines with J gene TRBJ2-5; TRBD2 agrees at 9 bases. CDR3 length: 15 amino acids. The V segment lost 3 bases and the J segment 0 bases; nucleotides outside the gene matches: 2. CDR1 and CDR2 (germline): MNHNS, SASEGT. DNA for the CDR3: TGTGCCAGCAGTGACCTAGCGGGGCACCAAGAGACCCAGTACTTC. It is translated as CASSDLAGHQETQYF.

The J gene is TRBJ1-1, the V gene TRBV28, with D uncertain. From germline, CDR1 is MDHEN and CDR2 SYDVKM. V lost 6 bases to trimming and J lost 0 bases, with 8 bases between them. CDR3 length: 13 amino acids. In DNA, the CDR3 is TGTGCCAGCAGCCCCTCAGTGAACACTGAAGCTTTCTTT. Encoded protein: CASSPSVNTEAFF.

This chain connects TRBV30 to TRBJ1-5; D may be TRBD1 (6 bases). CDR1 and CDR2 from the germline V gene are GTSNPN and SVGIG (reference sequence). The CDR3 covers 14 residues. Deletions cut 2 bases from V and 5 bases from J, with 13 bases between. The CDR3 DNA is TGTGCCTGGAGTAGGGGGGGGGTTTATCAGCCCCAGCATTTT. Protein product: CAWSRGGVYQPQHF. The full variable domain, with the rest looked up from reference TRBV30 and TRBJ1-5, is SQTIHQWPATLVQPVGSPLSLECTVEGTSNPNLYWYRQAAGRGLQLLFYSVGIGQISSEVPQNLSASRPQDRQFILSSKKLLLSDSGFYLCAWSRGGVYQPQHFGDGTRLSIL.

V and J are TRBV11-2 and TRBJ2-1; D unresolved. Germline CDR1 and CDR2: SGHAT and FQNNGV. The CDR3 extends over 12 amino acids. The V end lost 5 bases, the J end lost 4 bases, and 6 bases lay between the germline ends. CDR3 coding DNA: TGTGCCAGCAGCCCCCAGTACAATGAGCAGTTCTTC. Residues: CASSPQYNEQFF.

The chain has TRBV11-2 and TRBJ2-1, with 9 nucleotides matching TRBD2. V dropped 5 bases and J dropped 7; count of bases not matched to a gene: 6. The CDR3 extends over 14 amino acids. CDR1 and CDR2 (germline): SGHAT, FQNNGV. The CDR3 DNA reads TGTGCCAGCAGCCCCGGGACTAGCCTAAATGAGCAGTTCTTC. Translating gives CASSPGTSLNEQFF.

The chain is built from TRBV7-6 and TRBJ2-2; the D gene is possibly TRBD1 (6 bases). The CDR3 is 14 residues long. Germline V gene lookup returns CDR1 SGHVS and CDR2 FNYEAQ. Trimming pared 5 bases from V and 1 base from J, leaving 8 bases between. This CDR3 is CASSKDRNTGELFF. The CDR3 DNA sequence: TGTGCCAGCAGCAAGGACAGGAACACCGGGGAGCTGTTTTTT.

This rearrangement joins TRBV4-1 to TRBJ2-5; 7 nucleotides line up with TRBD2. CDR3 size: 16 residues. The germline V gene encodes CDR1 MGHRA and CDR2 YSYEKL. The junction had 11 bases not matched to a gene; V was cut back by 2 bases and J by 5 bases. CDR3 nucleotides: TGCGCCAGCAGCCAATTGCTAGCGGAAATGGGGGAGACCCAGTACTTC. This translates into CASSQLLAEMGETQYF.

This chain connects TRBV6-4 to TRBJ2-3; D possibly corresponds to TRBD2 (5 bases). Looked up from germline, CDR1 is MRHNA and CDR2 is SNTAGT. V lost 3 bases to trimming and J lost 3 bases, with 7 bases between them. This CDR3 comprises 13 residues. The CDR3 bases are TGTGCCAGCAGTGAGAGGACTACAGATACGCAGTATTTT. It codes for CASSERTTDTQYF.

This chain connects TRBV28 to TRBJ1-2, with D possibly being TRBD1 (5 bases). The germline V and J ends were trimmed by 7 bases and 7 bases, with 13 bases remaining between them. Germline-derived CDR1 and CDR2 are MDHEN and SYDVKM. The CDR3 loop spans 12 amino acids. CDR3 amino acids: CASTEGFRGYTF. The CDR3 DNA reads TGTGCCAGCACGGAGGGGTTTCGTGGCTACACCTTC.

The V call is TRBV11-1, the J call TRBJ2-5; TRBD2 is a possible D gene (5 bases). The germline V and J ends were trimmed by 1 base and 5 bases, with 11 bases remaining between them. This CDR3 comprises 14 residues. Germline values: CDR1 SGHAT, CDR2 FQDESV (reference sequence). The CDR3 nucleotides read TGTGCCAGCAGCTTAGGACTATCTCGGGAGACCCAGTACTTC. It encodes CASSLGLSRETQYF.

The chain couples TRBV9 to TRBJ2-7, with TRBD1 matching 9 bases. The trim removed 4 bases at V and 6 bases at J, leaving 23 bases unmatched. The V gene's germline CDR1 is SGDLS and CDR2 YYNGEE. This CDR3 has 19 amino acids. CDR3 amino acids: CASSRGVGQGVAGATEQYF. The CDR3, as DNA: TGTGCCAGCAGCAGAGGCGTGGGACAGGGAGTCGCGGGAGCTACCGAGCAGTACTTC.

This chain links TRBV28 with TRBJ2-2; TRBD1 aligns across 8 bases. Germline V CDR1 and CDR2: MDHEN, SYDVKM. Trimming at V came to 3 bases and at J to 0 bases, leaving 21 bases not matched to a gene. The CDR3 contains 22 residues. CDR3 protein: CASSFGFSFSGTGASNTGELFF. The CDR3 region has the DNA TGTGCCAGCAGTTTCGGCTTTTCATTCTCCGGGACAGGCGCTTCGAACACCGGGGAGCTGTTTTTT.

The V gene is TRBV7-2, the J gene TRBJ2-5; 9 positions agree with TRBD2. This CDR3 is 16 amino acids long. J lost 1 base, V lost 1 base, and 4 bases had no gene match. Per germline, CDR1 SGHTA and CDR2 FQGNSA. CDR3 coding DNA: TGTGCCAGCAGCTTAGTGGTTAGCGGGGGCCAAGAGACCCAGTACTTC. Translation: CASSLVVSGGQETQYF.

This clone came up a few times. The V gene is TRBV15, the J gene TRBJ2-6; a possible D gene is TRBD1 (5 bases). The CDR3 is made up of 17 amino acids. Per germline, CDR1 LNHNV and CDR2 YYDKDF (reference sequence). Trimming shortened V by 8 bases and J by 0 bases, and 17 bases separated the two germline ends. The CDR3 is CATAPRQLRSGANVLTF. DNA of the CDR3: TGTGCCACCGCCCCAAGACAGTTGCGCTCTGGGGCCAACGTCCTGACTTTC.

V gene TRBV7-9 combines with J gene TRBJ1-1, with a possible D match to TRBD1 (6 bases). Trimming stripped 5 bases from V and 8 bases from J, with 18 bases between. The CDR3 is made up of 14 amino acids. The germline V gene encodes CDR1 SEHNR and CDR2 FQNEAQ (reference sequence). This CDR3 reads CASSTGHLREEAFF. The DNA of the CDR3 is TGTGCCAGCAGCACGGGACATCTCCGAGAGGAAGCTTTCTTT.

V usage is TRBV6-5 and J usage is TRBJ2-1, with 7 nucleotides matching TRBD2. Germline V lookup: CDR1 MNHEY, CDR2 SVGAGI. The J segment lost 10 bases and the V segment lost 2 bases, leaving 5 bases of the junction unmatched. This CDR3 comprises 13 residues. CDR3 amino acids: CASSYRGVREQFF. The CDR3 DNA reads TGTGCCAGCAGTTACCGGGGGGTCCGCGAGCAGTTCTTC.